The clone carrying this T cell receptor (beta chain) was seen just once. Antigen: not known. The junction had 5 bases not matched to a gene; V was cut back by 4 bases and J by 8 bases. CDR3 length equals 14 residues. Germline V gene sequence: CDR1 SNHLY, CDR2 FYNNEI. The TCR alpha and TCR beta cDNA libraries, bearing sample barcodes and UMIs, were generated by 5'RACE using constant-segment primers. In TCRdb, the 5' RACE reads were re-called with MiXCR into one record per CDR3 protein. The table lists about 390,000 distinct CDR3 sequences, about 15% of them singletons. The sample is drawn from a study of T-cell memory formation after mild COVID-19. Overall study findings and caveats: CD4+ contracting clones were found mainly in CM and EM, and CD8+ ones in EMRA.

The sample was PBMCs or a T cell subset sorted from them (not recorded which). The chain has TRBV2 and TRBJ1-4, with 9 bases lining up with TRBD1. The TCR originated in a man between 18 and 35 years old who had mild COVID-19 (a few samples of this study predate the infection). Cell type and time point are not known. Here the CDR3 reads CASSGGTGSEKLFF. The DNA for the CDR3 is TGTGCCAGCAGTGGGGGGACAGGGTCAGAAAAACTGTTTTTT.